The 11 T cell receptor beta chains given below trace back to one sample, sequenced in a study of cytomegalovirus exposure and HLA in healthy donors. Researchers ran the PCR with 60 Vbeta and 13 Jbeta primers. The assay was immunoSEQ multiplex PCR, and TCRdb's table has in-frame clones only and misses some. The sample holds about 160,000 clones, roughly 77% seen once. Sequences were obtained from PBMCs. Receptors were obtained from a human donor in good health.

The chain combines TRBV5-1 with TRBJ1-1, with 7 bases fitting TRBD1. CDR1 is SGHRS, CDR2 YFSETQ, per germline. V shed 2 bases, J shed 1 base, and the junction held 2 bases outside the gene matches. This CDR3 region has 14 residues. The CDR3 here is CASSFQGGNTEAFF. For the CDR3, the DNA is TGCGCCAGCAGCTTTCAGGGGGGGAACACTGAAGCTTTCTTT.

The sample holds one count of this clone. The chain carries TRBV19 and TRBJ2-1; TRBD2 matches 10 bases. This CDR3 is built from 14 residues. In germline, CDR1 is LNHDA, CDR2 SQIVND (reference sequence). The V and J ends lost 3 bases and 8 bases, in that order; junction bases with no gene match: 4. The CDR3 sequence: CASSMWLAGDEQFF. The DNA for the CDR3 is TGTGCCAGTAGTATGTGGCTAGCGGGAGATGAGCAGTTCTTC.

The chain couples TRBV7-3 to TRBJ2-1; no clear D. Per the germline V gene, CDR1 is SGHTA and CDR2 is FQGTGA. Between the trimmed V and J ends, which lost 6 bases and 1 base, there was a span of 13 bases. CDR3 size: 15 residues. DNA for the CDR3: TGTGCCAGCAGTTTCGGAGTTGGGTCCTACAATGAGCAGTTCTTC. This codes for CASSFGVGSYNEQFF.

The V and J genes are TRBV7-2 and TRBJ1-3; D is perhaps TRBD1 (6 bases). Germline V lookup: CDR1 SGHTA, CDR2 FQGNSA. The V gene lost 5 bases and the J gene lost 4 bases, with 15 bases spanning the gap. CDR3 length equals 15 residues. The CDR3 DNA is TGTGCCAGCAGCCCCCGCGGGGGCTCCGGAAACACCATATATTTT. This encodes CASSPRGGSGNTIYF. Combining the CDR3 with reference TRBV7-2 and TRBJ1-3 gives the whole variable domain GAGVSQSPSNKVTEKGKDVELRCDPISGHTALYWYRQSLGQGLEFLIYFQGNSAPDKSGLPSDRFSAERTGGSVSTLTIQRTQQEDSAVYLCASSPRGGSGNTIYFGEGSWLTVV.

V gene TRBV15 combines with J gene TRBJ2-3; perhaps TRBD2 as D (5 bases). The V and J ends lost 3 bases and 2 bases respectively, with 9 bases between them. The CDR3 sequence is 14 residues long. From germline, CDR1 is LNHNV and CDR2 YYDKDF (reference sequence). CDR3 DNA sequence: TGTGCCACCAGCAGTCCGGGGAACACAGATACGCAGTATTTT. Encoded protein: CATSSPGNTDTQYF.

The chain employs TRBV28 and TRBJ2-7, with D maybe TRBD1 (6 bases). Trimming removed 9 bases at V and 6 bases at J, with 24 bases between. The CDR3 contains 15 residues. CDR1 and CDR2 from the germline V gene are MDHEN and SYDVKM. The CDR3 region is CASVFSLQGTGEQYF. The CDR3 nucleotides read TGTGCCAGTGTGTTTAGCCTACAGGGAACCGGCGAGCAGTACTTC.

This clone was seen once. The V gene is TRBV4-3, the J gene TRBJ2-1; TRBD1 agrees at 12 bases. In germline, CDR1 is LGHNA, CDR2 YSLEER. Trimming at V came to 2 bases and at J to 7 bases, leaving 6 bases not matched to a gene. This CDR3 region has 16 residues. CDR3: CASSQRGTGGGNEQFF. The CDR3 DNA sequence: TGCGCCAGCAGCCAAAGGGGGACAGGGGGCGGGAATGAGCAGTTCTTC.

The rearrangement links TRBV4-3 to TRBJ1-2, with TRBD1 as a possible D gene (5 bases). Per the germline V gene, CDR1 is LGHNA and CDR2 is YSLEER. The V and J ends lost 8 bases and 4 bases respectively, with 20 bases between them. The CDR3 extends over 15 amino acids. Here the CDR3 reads CASREGTGGGYGYTF. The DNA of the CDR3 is TGCGCCAGCCGAGAAGGAACCGGGGGGGGCTATGGCTACACCTTC.

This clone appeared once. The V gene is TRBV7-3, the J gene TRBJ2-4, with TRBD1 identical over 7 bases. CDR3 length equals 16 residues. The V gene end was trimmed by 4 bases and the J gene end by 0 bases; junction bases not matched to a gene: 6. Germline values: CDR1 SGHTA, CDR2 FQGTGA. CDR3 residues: CASSSSGQLAKNIQYF. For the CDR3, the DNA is TGTGCCAGCAGCTCTTCGGGACAGCTAGCCAAAAACATTCAGTACTTC. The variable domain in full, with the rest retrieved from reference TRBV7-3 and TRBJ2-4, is GAGVSQTPSNKVTEKGKYVELRCDPISGHTALYWYRQSLGQGPEFLIYFQGTGAADDSGLPNDRFFAVRPEGSVSTLKIQRTERGDSAVYLCASSSSGQLAKNIQYFGAGTRLSVL.

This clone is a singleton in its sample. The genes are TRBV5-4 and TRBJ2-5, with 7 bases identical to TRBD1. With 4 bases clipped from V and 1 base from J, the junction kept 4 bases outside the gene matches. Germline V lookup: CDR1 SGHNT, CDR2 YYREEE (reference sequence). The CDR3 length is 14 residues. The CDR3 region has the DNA TGTGCCAGCAGCGCGACAGGGACCCAAGAGACCCAGTACTTC. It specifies CASSATGTQETQYF. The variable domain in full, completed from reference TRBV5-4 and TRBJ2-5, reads ETGVTQSPTHLIKTRGQQVTLRCSSQSGHNTVSWYQQALGQGPQFIFQYYREEENGRGNFPPRFSGLQFPNYSSELNVNALELDDSALYLCASSATGTQETQYFGPGTRLLVL.

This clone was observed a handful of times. In DNA, the CDR3 is TGCGCCAGCAGCTTAGGGACAGACACTGAAGCTTTCTTT. Protein product: CASSLGTDTEAFF. The V gene is TRBV5-1, the J gene TRBJ1-1; TRBD1 agrees at 7 bases. Trimming cost V 2 bases and J 3 bases; bases outside gene matches: 1. The CDR3 runs to 13 residues. Germline assignment: CDR1 SGHRS and CDR2 YFSETQ.